This T cell receptor beta chain emerged from a study of Graves' ophthalmopathy and Graves' hyperthyroidism. CDR1 and CDR2 from the germline V gene are SNHLY and FYNNEI. V lost 6 bases, J lost 13 bases, and 13 bases stayed unmatched. CDR3 length: 13 residues. This clonotype was detected many times. As the template, RNA transcripts were used to amplify TCR beta CDR3 regions. A first-round RT-PCR used HTBI primers, followed by a second-round multiplex PCR. One entry per CDR3 protein results from TCRdb running MiXCR on the multiplex PCR reads. Among hundreds of thousands of distinct CDR3 sequences listed, about a fifth were seen once.

Sequencing was done on a sample of peripheral blood. The clonotype comes from a woman under 30 with stable Graves' hyperthyroidism. Some clones in this sample may be carry-over from other donors' samples. This chain joins TRBV2 and TRBJ2-7; 9 bases are a match to TRBD2. The DNA of the CDR3 is TGTGCCAGCAGACAAGCTAGCGGGATGGGTCTCTACTTC. Its protein product is CASRQASGMGLYF.